This TCR beta chain emerged from a study of regulatory T cells in long-lasting Graves disease (dated by TCRdb to the early 2020s). Background on the whole study: Persistent Graves' disease was defined as persistently positive TSH receptor autoantibodies together with antithyroid drug treatment for over 5 years. Persistent Graves' disease patients were compared with newly diagnosed Graves' disease patients by peripheral blood TCR sequencing and RNA sequencing. A total of approximately 35 samples underwent TCR sequencing: about 13 from persistent and roughly 20 from newly diagnosed Graves' disease patients. Persistent Graves' disease patients in the clinical cohort had taken antithyroid drugs for 8 to 12 years on average. The study was conducted in China and was registered as a clinical trial. Study-wide findings and limitations: Peripheral blood alone was examined, since thyroid tissue, which constituted the primary lesion, could not be accessed. Patients with persistent disease shared more public clonotypes (around 2,700) than newly diagnosed patients did (about 1,000). Sequencing and analysis were restricted to the TCR beta chain. Lower TCR Shannon entropy and fewer highly expanded clones were observed in persistent Graves' disease patients than in newly diagnosed patients, which suggested clonal expansion. The authors noted that the small sample size was a limitation that may lower accuracy.

The library was produced with multiplex PCR. The sample was run on an Illumina HiSeq 4000. To build TCR beta libraries, CDR3 regions were amplified by Arm-PCR using iRepertoire HTBI primers. Before sequencing, the PCR products went through gel purification. In the paper's pipeline: A total of some 65 TRBV and 14 TRBJ segments were identified across samples and were used for gene usage analysis of CDR3 amino acid clonotypes. Filtered high-quality paired reads were merged into contigs using COPE and FqMerger. Contigs were aligned with BLAST to IMGT TRBV, TRBD and TRBJ reference genes, and CDR3 was defined per IMGT. Any clonotype with a frequency above 0.1% was counted as a highly expanded clone. Shannon entropy served as the measure of repertoire diversity, while the Gini coefficient captured V-J evenness. Clonotypes shared by more than one individual were considered public. Through fastp at Q25 and MiXCR, TCRdb rebuilt clones from the public reads, retaining in-frame beta chains. Every CDR3 protein is listed once, alongside the most common genes and DNA of its rows. These V and J calls derive from TCRdb rather than the authors' analysis. This sample comprises nearly 350,000 distinct CDR3 sequences, 20% of them detected only once. Less than 35% of the sample is held by the ten biggest clonotypes.

This clonotype has just a few counts. Its target antigen remains unknown. Base qualities are not at hand, and no much larger clone is one base apart. Taken with the paper, the label for time point translates to: persistent/refractory GD, antithyroid drugs over 5 years with positive TRAb. For both TCR sequencing and RNA sequencing, RNA was extracted from PBMCs in TRIzol. The diagnosis of Graves' disease followed American Thyroid Association guidelines. Patients were recruited from an endocrinology department in Xi'an, China. Each patient gave 8.5 to 9.5 milliliters of peripheral blood, collected in an EDTA anticoagulant tube. Ficoll Paque Plus density gradient separation was used to isolate PBMCs, and no additional T cell sorting was done. An Agilent 2100 Bioanalyzer and agarose gel were used to check RNA quality, and a NanoDrop 2000 was used to measure RNA concentration. The starting material was peripheral blood mononuclear cells (PBMCs), obtained when the disease was refractory, from a patient treated with antithyroid drugs. The TCR comes from a female donor with Graves disease.

The CDR3 here reads CAGGFWGRNSPLHF. Here is the DNA: TGTGCCGGAGGTTTTTGGGGGCGAAATTCACCCCTCCACTTT. This sequence uses TRBV7-2 and TRBJ1-6, with TRBD1 as a weak D call on 6 bases. Its CDR3 holds 14 amino acids, cysteine through phenylalanine. Only the CDR3 DNA is retained, 42 bases long and in frame from the first base. The trim is 11 bases for V and 7 bases for J, with a gap of 18 bases between the germline ends. CDR1 and CDR2 (SGHTA, FQGNSA) derive from the germline V gene.